This T cell receptor beta chain was recovered during a study of shared clonotypes between healthy human individuals. This CDR3 has 15 residues. V was trimmed by 5 bases and J by 4 bases, leaving 15 bases between them. Germline V gives CDR1 PRHDT, CDR2 FYEKMQ (reference sequence). Measured with immunoSEQ multiplex PCR; TCRdb has only the in-frame clones, and not every one. This table holds nearly 1,000,000 clones, approximately 80% found once. Healthy and HIV-negative, the adult donors had no recent acute infections or vaccinations. All participating donors were Caucasian adults from Nashville, Tennessee.

Material for sequencing was memory CD4+ T cells sorted from blood. Documented subset: CD45RA-negative fraction. The sequence came from a man aged 18 to 30 in good health. This chain links TRBV13 with TRBJ2-1, with no clear D. This CDR3 is CASSPLTRMYNEQFF. DNA for the CDR3: TGTGCCAGCAGCCCTCTGACTCGAATGTACAATGAGCAGTTCTTC.